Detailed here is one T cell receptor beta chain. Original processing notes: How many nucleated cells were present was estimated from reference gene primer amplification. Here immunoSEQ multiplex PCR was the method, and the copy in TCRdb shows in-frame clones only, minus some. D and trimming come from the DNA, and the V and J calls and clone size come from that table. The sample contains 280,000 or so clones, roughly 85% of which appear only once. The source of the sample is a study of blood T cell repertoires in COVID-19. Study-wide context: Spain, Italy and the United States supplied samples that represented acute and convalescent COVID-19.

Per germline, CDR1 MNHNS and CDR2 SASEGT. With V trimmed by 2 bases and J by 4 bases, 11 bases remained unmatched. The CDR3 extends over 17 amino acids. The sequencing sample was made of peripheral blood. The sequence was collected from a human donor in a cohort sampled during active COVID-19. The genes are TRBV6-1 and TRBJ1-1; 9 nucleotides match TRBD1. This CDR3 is CASSEPRGQGRATEAFF. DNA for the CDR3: TGTGCCAGCAGTGAACCCCGTGGACAGGGGAGGGCCACTGAAGCTTTCTTT.